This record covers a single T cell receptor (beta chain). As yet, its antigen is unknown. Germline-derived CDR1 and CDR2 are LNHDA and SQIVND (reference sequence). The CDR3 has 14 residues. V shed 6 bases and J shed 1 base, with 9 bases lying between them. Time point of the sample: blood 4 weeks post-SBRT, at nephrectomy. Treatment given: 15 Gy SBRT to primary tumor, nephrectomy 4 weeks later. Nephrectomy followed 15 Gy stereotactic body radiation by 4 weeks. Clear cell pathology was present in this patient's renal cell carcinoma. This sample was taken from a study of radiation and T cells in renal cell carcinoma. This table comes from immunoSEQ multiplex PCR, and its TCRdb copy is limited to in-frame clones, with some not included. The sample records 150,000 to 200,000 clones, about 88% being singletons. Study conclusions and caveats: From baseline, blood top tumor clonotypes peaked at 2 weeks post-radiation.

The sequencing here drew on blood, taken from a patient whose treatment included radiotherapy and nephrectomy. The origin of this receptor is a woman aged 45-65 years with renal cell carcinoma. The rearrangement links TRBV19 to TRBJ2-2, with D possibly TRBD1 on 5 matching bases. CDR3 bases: TGTGCCAGTAGCAAGGACAAGAACACCGGGGAGCTGTTTTTT. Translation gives CASSKDKNTGELFF.